This T cell receptor (beta chain) was observed in a study of cytomegalovirus exposure and HLA in healthy donors. Germline assignment: CDR1 SGHRS and CDR2 YFSETQ. This CDR3 region has 14 residues. V lost 2 bases and J lost 0; bases outside the gene matches: 1. PCR used 60 Vbeta primers and 13 Jbeta primers. The protocol was immunoSEQ multiplex PCR, while the TCRdb copy is restricted to in-frame clones and leaves out a portion. The repertoire consists of some 120,000 clones, with approximately 80% occurring once and the leading ten covering 1.8%. The source material was PBMCs. The chain joins TRBV5-1 to TRBJ2-5, with 7 nucleotides matching TRBD1. The source is a man between 18 and 35 years old in good health and CMV-seronegative. For the CDR3, the DNA is TGCGCCAGCAGCTTACAGGGGAACCAAGAGACCCAGTACTTC. Protein sequence: CASSLQGNQETQYF.